This TCR beta chain emerged from a study of shared clonotypes between healthy human individuals. Study-wide points: What limited the represented genetic and exposure-history diversity was the small number of donors. Rarefaction showed that sequencing of sorted subsets was incomplete (despite large depth).

Clones were read by immunoSEQ multiplex PCR, and TCRdb kept only the in-frame ones, dropping some. Of about 2.1 million clones listed, 93% are singletons. CD8 cells regarded as naive lacked CD45RO, were positively chosen for CCR7, and omitted terminally differentiated effector memory CD45RA+ cells. All of the donors resided in Nashville, Tennessee, and each was a Caucasian adult. Regarding this clone: Its antigen is currently unknown.

Germline CDR1 and CDR2: LGHNA and YSLEER. This CDR3 contains 15 residues. Trimming left V 3 bases short and J 2 bases short, with 14 bases between. This TCR was sampled from a man aged 18 to 29 in good health. Some clones in this sample may be carry-over from other donors' samples. The chain carries TRBV4-3 and TRBJ2-7; D may be TRBD1 or TRBD2 (5 bases each). Sequencing input: naive CD8+ T cells from PBMCs. The CDR3 loop reads CASSQARRGAYEQYF. The CDR3 DNA reads TGCGCCAGCAGCCAGGCCCGGAGAGGGGCCTACGAGCAGTACTTC.